The entry that follows covers one T cell receptor beta chain sequence. Its antigen is unidentified. These data originate in a study of regulatory T cells in long-lasting Graves disease. The V end was cut by 6 bases, the J end by 6 bases, with 19 bases between. The length of the CDR3 is 14 residues. Looked up from germline, CDR1 is DFQATT and CDR2 is SNEGSKA (reference sequence). The study, taken as a whole, reports: Persistent patients had more shared public clonotypes (around 2,700) than new patients (966). Thyroid tissue was not sampled; only peripheral blood was.

The time point is: newly diagnosed GD, antithyroid drugs for less than 3 months. There was RNA extracted from PBMCs, and the TCR library was made from it. A blood draw put nine milliliters of peripheral blood into EDTA tubes. According to the study, TCR beta libraries were built with iRepertoire HTBI primers and CDR3-region Arm-PCR. TCRdb independently ran MiXCR on the multiplex PCR reads; one entry per CDR3 protein. This table has approximately 540,000 distinct CDR3 sequences, more than 10% appearing once. This sample was also put to use in a study of T cells in Graves' hyperthyroidism and ophthalmopathy. That paper states: Patients with ophthalmopathy were separated from those with stable hyperthyroidism by a 13 V-J model.

The chain couples TRBV20-1 to TRBJ2-3; D is unresolved. The specimen comprised peripheral blood mononuclear cells (PBMCs), sampled at new diagnosis, from a patient treated with antithyroid drugs. The receptor's source is a woman between 25 and 40 years old with Graves disease. This CDR3 is CSAQGTTSVDTQYF. CDR3 nucleotides: TGCAGTGCGCAAGGTACAACGTCCGTGGATACGCAGTATTTT.